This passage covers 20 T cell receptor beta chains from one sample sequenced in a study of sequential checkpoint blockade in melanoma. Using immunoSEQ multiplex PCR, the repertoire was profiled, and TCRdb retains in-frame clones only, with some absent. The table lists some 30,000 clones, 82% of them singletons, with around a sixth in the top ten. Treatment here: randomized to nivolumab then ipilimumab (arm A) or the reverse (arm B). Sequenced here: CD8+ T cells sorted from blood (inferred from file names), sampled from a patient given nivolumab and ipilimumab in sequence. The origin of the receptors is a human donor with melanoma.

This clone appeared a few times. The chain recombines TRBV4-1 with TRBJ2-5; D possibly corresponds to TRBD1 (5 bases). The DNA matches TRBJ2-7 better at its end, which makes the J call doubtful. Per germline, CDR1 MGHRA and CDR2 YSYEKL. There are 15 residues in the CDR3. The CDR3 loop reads CASSQDDSSSYEQYF. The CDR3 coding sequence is TGCGCCAGCAGCCAAGATGACAGCTCGTCCTACGAGCAGTACTTC.

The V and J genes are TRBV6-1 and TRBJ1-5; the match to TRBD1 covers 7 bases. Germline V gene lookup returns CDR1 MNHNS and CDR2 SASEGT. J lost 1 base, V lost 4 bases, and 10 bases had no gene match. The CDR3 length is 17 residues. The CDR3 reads CASSAPQGRKSNQPQHF. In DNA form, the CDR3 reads TGTGCCAGCAGTGCCCCACAGGGGCGAAAGAGCAATCAGCCCCAGCATTTT.

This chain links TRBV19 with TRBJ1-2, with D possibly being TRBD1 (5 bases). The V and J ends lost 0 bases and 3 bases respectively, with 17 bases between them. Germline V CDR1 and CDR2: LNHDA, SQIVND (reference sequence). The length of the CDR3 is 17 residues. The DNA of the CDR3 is TGTGCCAGTAGTATAGATTGGTCAGGAGGGGACGACTATGGCTACACCTTC. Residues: CASSIDWSGGDDYGYTF.

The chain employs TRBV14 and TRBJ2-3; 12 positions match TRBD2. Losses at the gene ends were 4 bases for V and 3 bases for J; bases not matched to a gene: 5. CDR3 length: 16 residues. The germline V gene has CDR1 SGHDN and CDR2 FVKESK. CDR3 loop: CASSRLAGGLTDTQYF. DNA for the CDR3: TGTGCCAGCAGCCGTCTAGCGGGAGGGTTGACAGATACGCAGTATTTT.

The CDR3 here is CASSLRGLDQPQHF. CDR3 nucleotides: TGTGCCAGCAGCCTCAGGGGGCTGGATCAGCCCCAGCATTTT. The J gene is TRBJ1-5, the V gene TRBV5-8; TRBD1 agrees at 8 bases. The germline V gene encodes CDR1 SGHTS and CDR2 YDEGEE. This CDR3 contains 14 residues. The trim removed 4 bases at V and 5 bases at J, leaving 5 bases unmatched.

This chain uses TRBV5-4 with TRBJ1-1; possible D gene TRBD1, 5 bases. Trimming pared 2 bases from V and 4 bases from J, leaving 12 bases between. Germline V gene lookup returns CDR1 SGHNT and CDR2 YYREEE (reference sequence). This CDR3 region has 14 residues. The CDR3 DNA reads TGTGCCAGCAGCTTCATGGGGGGTAGCACTGAAGCTTTCTTT. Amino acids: CASSFMGGSTEAFF.

For the CDR3, the DNA is TGCGCCAGCAGCCAAGACGCCGCGGGGGGGGAAAATTCACCCCTCCACTTT. The encoded protein is CASSQDAAGGENSPLHF. The chain links TRBV4-3 to TRBJ1-6, with a tentative D call TRBD1 (5 bases). This CDR3 is 17 amino acids long. The ends were cut back, 0 bases at V and 7 bases at J, with 16 bases in the middle. From germline, CDR1 is LGHNA and CDR2 YSLEER.

The CDR3 DNA is TGTGCCAGTAGTACCCCCGGACAGAGCTACGAGCAGTACTTC. This gives the protein CASSTPGQSYEQYF. This chain connects TRBV19 to TRBJ2-7, with D possibly TRBD1 on 6 matching bases. Trimming left V 4 bases short and J 3 bases short, with 13 bases between. The V gene's germline CDR1 is LNHDA and CDR2 SQIVND (reference sequence). The CDR3 consists of 14 residues.

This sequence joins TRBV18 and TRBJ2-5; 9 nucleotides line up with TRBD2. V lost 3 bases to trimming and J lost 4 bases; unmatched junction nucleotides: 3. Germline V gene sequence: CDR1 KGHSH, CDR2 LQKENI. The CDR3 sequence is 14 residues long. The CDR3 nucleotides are TGTGCCAGCTCACCCGGGACTAGCCTAGAGACCCAGTACTTC. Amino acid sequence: CASSPGTSLETQYF.

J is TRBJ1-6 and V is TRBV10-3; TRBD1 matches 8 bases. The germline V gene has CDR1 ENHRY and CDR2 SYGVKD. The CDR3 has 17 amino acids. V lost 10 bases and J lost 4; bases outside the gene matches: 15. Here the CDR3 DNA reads TGTGCCACCGAACAGGGGGTACTAGGAGGATATAATTCACCCCTCCACTTT. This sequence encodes CATEQGVLGGYNSPLHF.

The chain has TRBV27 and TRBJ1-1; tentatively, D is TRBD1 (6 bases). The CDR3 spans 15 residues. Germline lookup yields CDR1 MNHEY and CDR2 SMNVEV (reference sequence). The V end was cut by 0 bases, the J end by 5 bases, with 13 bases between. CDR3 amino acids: CASSLSLRGGTEAFF. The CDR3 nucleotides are TGTGCCAGCAGTTTATCGCTGAGGGGGGGGACTGAAGCTTTCTTT.

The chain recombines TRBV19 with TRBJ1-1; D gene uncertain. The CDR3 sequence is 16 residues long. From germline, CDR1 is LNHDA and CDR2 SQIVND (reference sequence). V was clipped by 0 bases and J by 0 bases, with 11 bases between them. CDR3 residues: CASSIDPETMNTEAFF. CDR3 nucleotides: TGTGCCAGTAGTATAGATCCGGAGACCATGAACACTGAAGCTTTCTTT.

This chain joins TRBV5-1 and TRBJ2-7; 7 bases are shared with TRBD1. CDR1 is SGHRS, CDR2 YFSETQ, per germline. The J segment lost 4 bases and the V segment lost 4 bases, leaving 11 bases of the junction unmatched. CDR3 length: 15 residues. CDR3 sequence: CASSPVRGQSYEQYF. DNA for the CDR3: TGCGCCAGCAGCCCGGTTAGGGGACAGTCATACGAGCAGTACTTC.

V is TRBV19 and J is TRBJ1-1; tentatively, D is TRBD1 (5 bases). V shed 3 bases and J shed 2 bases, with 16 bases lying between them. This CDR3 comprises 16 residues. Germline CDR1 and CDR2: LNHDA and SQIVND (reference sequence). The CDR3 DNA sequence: TGTGCCAGTAGTATCTTAGACAGCCCCTCAAACACTGAAGCTTTCTTT. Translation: CASSILDSPSNTEAFF.

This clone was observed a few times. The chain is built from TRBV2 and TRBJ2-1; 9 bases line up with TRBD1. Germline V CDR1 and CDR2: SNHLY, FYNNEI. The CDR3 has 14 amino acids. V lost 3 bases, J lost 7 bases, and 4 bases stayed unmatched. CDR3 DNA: TGTGCCAGCAGTGATGGGACAGGGAAAAATGAGCAGTTCTTC. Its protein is CASSDGTGKNEQFF.

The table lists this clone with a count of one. CDR3 in amino acids: CASSQGQGGWGTEAFF. The DNA for the CDR3 is TGCGCCAGCAGCCAAGGACAGGGAGGGTGGGGAACTGAAGCTTTCTTT. The rearrangement uses TRBV5-1 and TRBJ1-1, with 8 bases aligning to TRBD1. The CDR3 contains 16 residues. Trimming cost V 4 bases and J 5 bases; bases outside gene matches: 13. Germline assignment: CDR1 SGHRS and CDR2 YFSETQ. The full variable domain, rest sourced from reference TRBV5-1 and TRBJ1-1, is KAGVTQTPRYLIKTRGQQVTLSCSPISGHRSVSWYQQTPGQGLQFLFEYFSETQRNKGNFPGRFSGRQFSNSRSEMNVSTLELGDSALYLCASSQGQGGWGTEAFFGQGTRLTVV.

The CDR3: CASSHNSLSGNTIYF. The CDR3 bases are TGTGCCAGTAGTCATAACAGCCTCTCTGGAAACACCATATATTTT. This chain links TRBV19 with TRBJ1-3; D is ambiguous. Between the trimmed V and J ends, which lost 5 bases and 0 bases, there was a span of 11 bases. The CDR3 has 15 amino acids. CDR1 and CDR2 from the germline V gene are LNHDA and SQIVND (reference sequence).

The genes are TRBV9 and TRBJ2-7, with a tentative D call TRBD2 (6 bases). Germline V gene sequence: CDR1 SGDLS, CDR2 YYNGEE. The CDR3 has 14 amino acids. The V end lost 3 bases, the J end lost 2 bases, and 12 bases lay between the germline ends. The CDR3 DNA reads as TGTGCCAGCAGCGGGGGGGAAGACACCTACGAGCAGTACTTC. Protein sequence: CASSGGEDTYEQYF.

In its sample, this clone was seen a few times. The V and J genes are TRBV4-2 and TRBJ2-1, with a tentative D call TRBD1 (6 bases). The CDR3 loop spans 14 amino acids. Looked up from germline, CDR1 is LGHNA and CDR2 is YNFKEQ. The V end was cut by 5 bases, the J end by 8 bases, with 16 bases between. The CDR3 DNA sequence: TGTGCCAGCAGCTTAGAACAGGGAACGGATGAGCAGTTCTTC. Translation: CASSLEQGTDEQFF.

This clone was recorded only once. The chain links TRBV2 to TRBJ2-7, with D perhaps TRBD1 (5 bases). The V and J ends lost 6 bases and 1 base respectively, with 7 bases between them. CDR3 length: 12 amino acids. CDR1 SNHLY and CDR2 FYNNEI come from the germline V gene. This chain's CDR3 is CASRPGSYEQYF. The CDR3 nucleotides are TGTGCCAGCAGGCCAGGGTCCTACGAGCAGTACTTC.